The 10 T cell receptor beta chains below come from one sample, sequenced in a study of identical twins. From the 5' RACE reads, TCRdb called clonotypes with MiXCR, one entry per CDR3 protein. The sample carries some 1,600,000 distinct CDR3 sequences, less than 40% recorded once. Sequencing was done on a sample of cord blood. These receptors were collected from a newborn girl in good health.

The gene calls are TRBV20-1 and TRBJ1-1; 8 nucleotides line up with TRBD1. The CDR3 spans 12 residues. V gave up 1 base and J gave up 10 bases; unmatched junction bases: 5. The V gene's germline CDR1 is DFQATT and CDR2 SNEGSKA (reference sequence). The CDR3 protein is CSARGSTGGAFF. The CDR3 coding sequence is TGCAGTGCTAGAGGCAGTACAGGGGGAGCTTTCTTT.

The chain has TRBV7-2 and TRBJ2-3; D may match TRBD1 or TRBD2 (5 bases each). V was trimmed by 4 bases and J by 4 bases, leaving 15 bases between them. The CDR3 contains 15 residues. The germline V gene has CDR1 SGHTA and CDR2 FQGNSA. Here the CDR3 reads CASSYPGTLSDTQYF. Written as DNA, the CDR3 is TGTGCCAGCAGCTACCCCGGGACGTTGTCAGATACGCAGTATTTT.

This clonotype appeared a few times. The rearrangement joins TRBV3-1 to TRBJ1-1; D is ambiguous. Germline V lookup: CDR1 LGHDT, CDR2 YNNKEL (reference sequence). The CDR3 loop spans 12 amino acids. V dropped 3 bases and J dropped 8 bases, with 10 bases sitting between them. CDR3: CASSQVGLEAFF. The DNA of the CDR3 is TGTGCCAGCAGCCAGGTAGGGCTCGAAGCTTTCTTT.

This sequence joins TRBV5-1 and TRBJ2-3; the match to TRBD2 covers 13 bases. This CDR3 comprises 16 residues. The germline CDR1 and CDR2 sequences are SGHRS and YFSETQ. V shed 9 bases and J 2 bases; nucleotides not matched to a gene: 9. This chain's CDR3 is CAKPPGLAGITDTQYF. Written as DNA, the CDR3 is TGCGCCAAGCCTCCGGGACTAGCGGGGATCACAGATACGCAGTATTTT.

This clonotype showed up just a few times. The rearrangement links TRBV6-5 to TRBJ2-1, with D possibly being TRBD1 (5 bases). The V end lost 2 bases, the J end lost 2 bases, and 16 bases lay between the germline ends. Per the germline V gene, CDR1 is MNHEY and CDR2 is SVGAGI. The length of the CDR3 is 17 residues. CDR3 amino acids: CASSYLGALMTYNEQFF. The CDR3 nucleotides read TGTGCCAGCAGTTACCTAGGGGCGCTAATGACCTACAATGAGCAGTTCTTC.

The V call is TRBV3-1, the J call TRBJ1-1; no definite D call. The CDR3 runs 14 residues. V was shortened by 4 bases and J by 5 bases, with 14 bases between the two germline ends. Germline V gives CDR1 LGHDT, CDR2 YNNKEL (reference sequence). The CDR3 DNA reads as TGTGCCAGCAGCCTTAAATGGGAGGCAACTGAAGCTTTCTTT. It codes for CASSLKWEATEAFF.

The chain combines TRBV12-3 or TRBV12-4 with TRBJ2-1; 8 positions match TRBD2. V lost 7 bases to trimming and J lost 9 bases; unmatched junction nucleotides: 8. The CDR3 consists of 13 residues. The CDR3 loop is CASIREGLSEQFF. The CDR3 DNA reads TGTGCCAGCATACGGGAGGGTCTCAGTGAGCAGTTCTTC.

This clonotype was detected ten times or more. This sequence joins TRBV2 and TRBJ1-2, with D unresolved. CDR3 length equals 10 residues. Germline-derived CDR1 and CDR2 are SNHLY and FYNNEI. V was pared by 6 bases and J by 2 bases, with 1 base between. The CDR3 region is CASRNYGYTF. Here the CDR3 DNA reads TGTGCCAGCAGGAACTATGGCTACACCTTC. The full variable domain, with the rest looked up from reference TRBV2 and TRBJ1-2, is EPEVTQTPSHQVTQMGQEVILRCVPISNHLYFYWYRQILGQKVEFLVSFYNNEISEKSEIFDDQFSVERPDGSNFTLKIRSTKLEDSAMYFCASRNYGYTFGSGTRLTVV.

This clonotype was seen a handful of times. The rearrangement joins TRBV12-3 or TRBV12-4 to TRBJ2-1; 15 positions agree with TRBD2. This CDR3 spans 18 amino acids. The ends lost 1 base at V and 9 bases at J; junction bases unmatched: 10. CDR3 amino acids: CASSLEVRTSGRAGEQFF. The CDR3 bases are TGTGCCAGCAGTTTAGAGGTTCGGACTAGCGGGAGGGCCGGTGAGCAGTTCTTC.

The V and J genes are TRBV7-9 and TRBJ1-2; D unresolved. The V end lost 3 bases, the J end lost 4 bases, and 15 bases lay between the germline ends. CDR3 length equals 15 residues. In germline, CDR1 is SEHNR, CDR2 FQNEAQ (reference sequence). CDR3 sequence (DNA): TGTGCCAGCAGCTTGGAAATCCGGGTCTCCTATGGCTACACCTTC. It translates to CASSLEIRVSYGYTF.